These 31 T cell receptor beta chains share one sample of origin, sequenced in a study of cytomegalovirus exposure and HLA in healthy donors. A multiplex PCR was run with 60 Vbeta primers and 13 Jbeta primers. The data were produced by immunoSEQ multiplex PCR, yet TCRdb's version contains in-frame clones alone and is incomplete. In the table there are 200,000 to 250,000 clones, around 80% of which are singletons. Input material: PBMCs. The receptor source for this set is a woman aged 55-70 years in good health and CMV-seropositive.

The CDR3 region is CAWSLNQLKQGPGAYEQYF. In DNA, the CDR3 is TGTGCCTGGAGTTTAAACCAGCTCAAACAGGGGCCCGGTGCCTACGAGCAGTACTTC. This sequence joins TRBV30 and TRBJ2-7; 7 positions match TRBD1. CDR1 GTSNPN and CDR2 SVGIG come from the germline V gene (reference sequence). The CDR3 contains 19 residues. V lost 2 bases and J lost 2; bases outside the gene matches: 21.

This clone appeared a single time. The J gene is TRBJ2-7, the V gene TRBV6-5, with no clear D. Trimming left V 0 bases short and J 3 bases short, with 6 bases between. The CDR3 is 13 residues long. Germline lookup yields CDR1 MNHEY and CDR2 SVGAGI. CDR3 residues: CASSYSNSYEQYF. The DNA for the CDR3 is TGTGCCAGCAGTTACTCGAATAGCTACGAGCAGTACTTC.

The rearrangement joins TRBV6-5 to TRBJ1-1; D uncertain. This CDR3 region has 15 residues. Looked up from germline, CDR1 is MNHEY and CDR2 is SVGAGI. V was pared by 2 bases and J by 0 bases, with 10 bases between. CDR3: CASSYGGGMNTEAFF. DNA of the CDR3: TGTGCCAGCAGTTACGGAGGCGGGATGAACACTGAAGCTTTCTTT.

This chain joins TRBV12-1 and TRBJ2-2; the table calls TRBD2, which could not be checked here. TRBV12-1 is noted as a pseudogene. The CDR3 length is 16 residues. CDR3 region: CASSFDASGPIGELFF. DNA for the CDR3: TGTGCCAGCAGCTTTGACGCTAGCGGCCCTATCGGGGAGCTGTTTTTT.

This chain links TRBV21-1 with TRBJ2-3; the D call of TRBD2 is as the table states it, not checked on the DNA. TRBV21-1 is a recognized pseudogene. CDR3 length: 15 residues. For the CDR3, the DNA is TGTGCCAGCGACCAAACTAGCGCCGGCACAGATACGCAGTATTTT. Amino acids: CASDQTSAGTDTQYF.

V is TRBV18 and J is TRBJ2-7, with a tentative D call TRBD1 (6 bases). Germline V gene lookup returns CDR1 KGHSH and CDR2 LQKENI. This CDR3 has 14 residues. V lost 2 bases and J lost 6, with 14 bases in between. CDR3 DNA sequence: TGTGCCAGCTCACCAGGGGGACATTCCACCGAGCAGTACTTC. This encodes CASSPGGHSTEQYF.

The rearrangement uses TRBV4-1 and TRBJ2-7, with 7 bases identical to TRBD2. The ends lost 0 bases at V and 2 bases at J; junction bases unmatched: 7. This CDR3 has 16 residues. The germline gives CDR1 MGHRA, CDR2 YSYEKL. CDR3 protein: CASSQEDGGGTYEQYF. CDR3 coding DNA: TGCGCCAGCAGCCAAGAGGACGGGGGAGGGACCTACGAGCAGTACTTC.

This chain uses TRBV2 with TRBJ2-7; D is perhaps TRBD1 (5 bases). The CDR3 has 15 amino acids. The V end was cut by 3 bases, the J end by 4 bases, with 16 bases between. Germline V CDR1 and CDR2: SNHLY, FYNNEI. The CDR3 bases are TGTGCCAGCAGTGATGGGGCAGCGACGTCGTACGAGCAGTACTTC. Its protein is CASSDGAATSYEQYF. Full variable domain (outside the CDR3, taken from reference TRBV2 and TRBJ2-7): EPEVTQTPSHQVTQMGQEVILRCVPISNHLYFYWYRQILGQKVEFLVSFYNNEISEKSEIFDDQFSVERPDGSNFTLKIRSTKLEDSAMYFCASSDGAATSYEQYFGPGTRLTVT.

The chain carries TRBV11-2 and TRBJ1-2; 10 nucleotides agree with TRBD1. V was pared by 5 bases and J by 6 bases, with 3 bases of the junction left unmatched. Germline lookup yields CDR1 SGHAT and CDR2 FQNNGV. This CDR3 has 13 amino acids. CDR3 DNA sequence: TGTGCCAGCAGCCGGGACAGGGGAAATGGCTACACCTTC. This gives the protein CASSRDRGNGYTF.

The genes are TRBV19 and TRBJ2-1; 7 bases match TRBD2. V shed 4 bases, J shed 5 bases, and the junction held 5 bases outside the gene matches. Germline CDR1 and CDR2: LNHDA and SQIVND (reference sequence). The CDR3 sequence is 14 residues long. The CDR3 DNA follows: TGTGCCAGTAGTAGGCGGGAGCTCCACAATGAGCAGTTCTTC. Protein: CASSRRELHNEQFF.

The chain joins TRBV6-1 to TRBJ2-7, with D hard to call. The CDR3 length is 13 residues. Germline-derived CDR1 and CDR2 are MNHNS and SASEGT. Trimming pared 6 bases from V and 0 bases from J, leaving 9 bases between. The CDR3 loop is CASRLSDSYEQYF. As DNA, the CDR3 is TGTGCCAGCAGGCTCAGCGACTCCTACGAGCAGTACTTC.

The CDR3 loop is CASSVVAGNSYEQYF. Written as DNA, the CDR3 is TGCGCCAGCAGCGTAGTAGCGGGGAACTCCTACGAGCAGTACTTC. The gene calls are TRBV5-1 and TRBJ2-7; TRBD2 aligns across 8 bases. Germline CDR1 reads SGHRS; CDR2 reads YFSETQ. Trimming cost V 4 bases and J 0 bases; bases outside gene matches: 6. CDR3 length: 15 residues.

CDR3 region: CASSRTGTGVRGTEAFF. CDR3 DNA sequence: TGTGCCAGCAGCCGAACCGGGACAGGGGTGAGGGGTACTGAAGCTTTCTTT. V and J are TRBV7-8 and TRBJ1-1, with 10 bases aligning to TRBD1. CDR1 is SGHVS and CDR2 is FQNEAQ in the germline V gene. The ends lost 5 bases at V and 5 bases at J; junction bases unmatched: 14. This CDR3 comprises 17 residues.

This clone was observed a few times. This chain uses TRBV12-5 with TRBJ1-4, with unresolved D. Between the trimmed V and J ends, which lost 6 bases and 7 bases, there was a span of 18 bases. Germline V gene sequence: CDR1 LGHNT, CDR2 FRNRAP. The CDR3 is 15 amino acids. The CDR3 sequence: CASGQNTTGGEKLFF. The DNA for the CDR3 is TGTGCTAGTGGCCAAAATACTACCGGAGGTGAAAAACTGTTTTTT.

The V gene is TRBV30, the J gene TRBJ1-6; 7 positions match TRBD1. Germline assignment: CDR1 GTSNPN and CDR2 SVGIG (reference sequence). The CDR3 covers 16 residues. J gave up 2 bases and V 3 bases, and 7 bases lay outside the gene matches. CDR3 protein: CAWRDTGTAYNSPLHF. The CDR3 bases are TGTGCCTGGAGGGATACCGGGACAGCCTATAATTCACCCCTCCACTTT.

This clone appeared a few times. This chain joins TRBV29-1 and TRBJ1-4; D not resolved. Per the germline V gene, CDR1 is SQVTM and CDR2 is ANQGSEA. Between the trimmed V and J ends, which lost 4 bases and 5 bases, there was a span of 11 bases. The CDR3 loop spans 13 amino acids. DNA of the CDR3: TGCAGCGTTGCCTCGACTGGAAATGAAAAACTGTTTTTT. It is translated as CSVASTGNEKLFF.

This chain links TRBV14 with TRBJ2-1, with 13 bases aligning to TRBD2. The V segment lost 4 bases and the J segment 0 bases; nucleotides outside the gene matches: 6. The CDR3 runs 18 residues. The germline V gene has CDR1 SGHDN and CDR2 FVKESK. The CDR3 protein is CASSLLGTSGTSYNEQFF. DNA of the CDR3: TGTGCCAGCAGCCTGCTTGGGACTAGCGGGACCTCCTACAATGAGCAGTTCTTC. The full variable domain, completed using reference TRBV14 and TRBJ2-1, is EAGVTQFPSHSVIEKGQTVTLRCDPISGHDNLYWYRRVMGKEIKFLLHFVKESKQDESGMPNNRFLAERTGGTYSTLKVQPAELEDSGVYFCASSLLGTSGTSYNEQFFGPGTRLTVL.

This rearrangement joins TRBV20-1 to TRBJ1-1, with D uncertain. With 6 bases removed from V and 1 base from J, the gap between germline ends came to 6 bases. The CDR3 spans 11 residues. The germline V gene has CDR1 DFQATT and CDR2 SNEGSKA (reference sequence). CDR3 sequence (DNA): TGCAGTGCGAGGAGGAACACTGAAGCTTTCTTT. Translating gives CSARRNTEAFF.

The chain employs TRBV7-2 and TRBJ2-7; no firm D call. The CDR3 loop spans 15 amino acids. Trimming removed 2 bases at V and 7 bases at J, with 18 bases between. Looked up from germline, CDR1 is SGHTA and CDR2 is FQGNSA. The CDR3 spells CASSLSYGGEWEQYF. The CDR3 region has the DNA TGTGCCAGCAGCTTATCTTATGGCGGCGAATGGGAGCAGTACTTC.

The chain combines TRBV30 with TRBJ2-7; 11 positions match TRBD1. The CDR3 is 13 residues long. The V segment lost 7 bases and the J segment 2 bases; nucleotides outside the gene matches: 4. Per germline, CDR1 GTSNPN and CDR2 SVGIG (reference sequence). CDR3 loop: CAFGQGATYEQYF. In nucleotides, the CDR3 is TGTGCCTTTGGACAGGGGGCCACCTACGAGCAGTACTTC.

The V gene is TRBV7-2, the J gene TRBJ2-3, with 9 bases matching TRBD2. The germline V gene has CDR1 SGHTA and CDR2 FQGNSA. V trimming: 0 bases; J trimming: 4 bases; junction bases outside the gene matches: 8. This CDR3 is 17 amino acids long. The CDR3 sequence: CASSLARVGGGADTQYF. The CDR3 DNA follows: TGTGCCAGCAGCTTAGCGAGGGTGGGCGGGGGGGCAGATACGCAGTATTTT.

V usage is TRBV19 and J usage is TRBJ1-2, with D perhaps matching TRBD1 (5 bases). Germline CDR1 and CDR2: LNHDA and SQIVND (reference sequence). The V end was cut by 3 bases, the J end by 8 bases, with 16 bases between. This CDR3 region has 14 residues. In nucleotides, the CDR3 is TGTGCCAGTAGTATTCAGGCGGATCAGGGAGGCTACACCTTC. Its protein product is CASSIQADQGGYTF.

The chain joins TRBV1 to TRBJ2-7; TRBD2 is the table's D call and was not checked against the DNA. TRBV1 is a recognized pseudogene. This CDR3 contains 14 residues. The CDR3 spells CTSSQASGPYEQYF. Here the CDR3 DNA reads TGCACCAGCAGCCAGGCAAGCGGCCCCTACGAGCAGTACTTC.

The gene calls are TRBV7-2 and TRBJ2-1, with 11 bases aligning to TRBD2. This CDR3 has 15 amino acids. Germline trimming cut 4 bases from V and 6 bases from J; bases unmatched to any gene: 5. Germline V gene data show CDR1 as SGHTA and CDR2 as FQGNSA. The CDR3 here is CASSWGGLAGNEQFF. The CDR3 DNA follows: TGTGCCAGCAGCTGGGGTGGACTAGCGGGCAATGAGCAGTTCTTC.

The chain is built from TRBV6-6 and TRBJ2-7; D is perhaps TRBD1 (6 bases). With 6 bases removed from V and 5 bases from J, the gap between germline ends came to 20 bases. The CDR3 contains 15 residues. Germline loops: CDR1 MNHNY, CDR2 SVGAGI (reference sequence). The DNA of the CDR3 is TGTGCCAGCAGAGCCGGGACAAGTGGCTGGGACGAGCAGTACTTC. It yields the protein CASRAGTSGWDEQYF.

This chain connects TRBV27 to TRBJ1-5; TRBD1 agrees at 7 bases. This CDR3 contains 13 residues. Germline CDR1 is MNHEY and CDR2 is SMNVEV (reference sequence). J lost 12 bases, V lost 1 base, and 6 bases had no gene match. The CDR3 DNA is TGTGCCAGCAGTTTATACGACAGGGACAACCAGCATTTT. It codes for CASSLYDRDNQHF.

The chain joins TRBV5-4 to TRBJ2-2; 16 bases are a match to TRBD2. The CDR3 extends over 19 amino acids. Germline CDR1 is SGHNT and CDR2 is YYREEE (reference sequence). V gave up 4 bases and J gave up 4 bases; unmatched junction bases: 10. CDR3 DNA: TGTGCCAGCAGCCCAAGGGGACTAGCGGGAGGGCCCGGCACCGGGGAGCTGTTTTTT. This codes for CASSPRGLAGGPGTGELFF.

This clone was counted once. The rearrangement uses TRBV5-1 and TRBJ2-7; D not certain. V was clipped by 0 bases and J by 3 bases, with 4 bases between them. The length of the CDR3 is 12 residues. Germline V CDR1 and CDR2: SGHRS, YFSETQ. The CDR3 DNA reads TGCGCCAGCAGCTTGGGGCACTACGAGCAGTACTTC. It yields the protein CASSLGHYEQYF.

The genes are TRBV19 and TRBJ1-1; D not resolved. V shed 6 bases and J shed 1 base, with 6 bases lying between them. This CDR3 has 12 residues. Per the germline V gene, CDR1 is LNHDA and CDR2 is SQIVND (reference sequence). The CDR3, as DNA: TGTGCCAGTAGACAGAGGAACACTGAAGCTTTCTTT. Its translation is CASRQRNTEAFF.

This chain connects TRBV10-3 to TRBJ1-5, with D possibly matching TRBD1 (5 bases). V shed 6 bases and J shed 5 bases, with 11 bases lying between them. Germline V gene sequence: CDR1 ENHRY, CDR2 SYGVKD. CDR3 length: 13 amino acids. CDR3 sequence: CAISQGKDQPQHF. The CDR3 region has the DNA TGTGCCATCAGCCAGGGAAAGGATCAGCCCCAGCATTTT.

This chain uses TRBV14 with TRBJ1-2; unclear D gene. The CDR3 is 12 residues long. Trimming left V 1 base short and J 5 bases short, with 5 bases between. From germline, CDR1 is SGHDN and CDR2 FVKESK. DNA of the CDR3: TGTGCCAGCAGCCAAGGAGTTTATGGCTACACCTTC. As protein: CASSQGVYGYTF.